This TCR beta chain was recovered during a study of regulatory T cells. The study's findings and limits: In CD3G deficiency, regulatory T cells had lower Shannon diversity than autologous conventional CD4+ and control regulatory cells. Regulatory T cells showed the strongest V-J pair restriction and V/J gene skewing among patient repertoires.

Amplification used 52 TRBV primers and 13 TRBJ primers. Some clones are missing from TCRdb's copy, which holds only in-frame ones; the method was immunoSEQ multiplex PCR. This table holds about 3,900 clones, 75% to 95% found once. Comments on this clone: Its matching antigen is unknown.

Sorting split CD4+ cells into CD25-high CD127-low Tregs and CD25-low CD127-high conventional T cells. V was pared by 3 bases and J by 1 base, with 11 bases of the junction left unmatched. CDR1 MNHNS and CDR2 SASEGT come from the germline V gene. CDR3 length: 17 amino acids. V and J are TRBV6-1 and TRBJ2-7, with TRBD2 matching over 8 bases. Sample: CD4+ Tregs sorted from blood. The sequence was collected from a child aged 2 to 9 with CD3G deficiency. The CDR3 DNA reads TGTGCCAGCAGTGATGGTCCCGGGAGGGCACAATCCTACGAGCAGTACTTC. Translating gives CASSDGPGRAQSYEQYF.